Listed here are 23 T cell receptor beta chains from one sample, sequenced in a study of blood T cells in healthy people across ages. Alongside a J-beta primer mix, a sample-barcoded 5' primer served in a second PCR lasting 7 to 11 cycles. MiXCR, run by TCRdb on the 5' RACE reads, gives a single entry per CDR3 protein. The sample contains 650,000 to 800,000 distinct CDR3 sequences, approximately 52% of which appear only once. Sequenced input: blood. The receptors here all came from a woman at least 80 years old in good health.

The J gene is TRBJ2-2, the V gene TRBV28, with D perhaps TRBD1 or TRBD2 (5 bases each). The CDR3 totals 17 residues. V lost 2 bases and J lost 0, with 13 bases in between. CDR1 and CDR2 from the germline V gene are MDHEN and SYDVKM. The CDR3, as DNA: TGTGCCAGCAGTTTAGAGAGGGACGTAGCGAACACCGGGGAGCTGTTTTTT. This gives the protein CASSLERDVANTGELFF.

The chain is built from TRBV7-2 and TRBJ2-5; D is perhaps TRBD1 (8 bases). The CDR3 has 15 residues. Germline CDR1 reads SGHTA; CDR2 reads FQGNSA. Trimming pared 2 bases from V and 5 bases from J, leaving 15 bases between. CDR3 in amino acids: CASSLTGGGVETQYF. CDR3 nucleotide sequence: TGTGCCAGCAGCTTAACAGGGGGAGGGGTGGAGACCCAGTACTTC.

This clonotype appeared a few times. The CDR3 DNA reads as TGCAGTGCTAGCCGGGGGGGGAACTTGAACACTGAAGCTTTCTTT. Residues: CSASRGGNLNTEAFF. The genes are TRBV20-1 and TRBJ1-1; D is perhaps TRBD1 (5 bases). The CDR3 length is 15 residues. Germline V gives CDR1 DFQATT, CDR2 SNEGSKA (reference sequence). The V and J ends lost 3 bases and 0 bases respectively, with 14 bases between them.

CDR3 DNA sequence: TGCAGTGCTACCAGGGGGAGTGACGAGCAGTACTTC. This encodes CSATRGSDEQYF. The V call is TRBV20-1, the J call TRBJ2-4; TRBD1 matches at 7 bases. The closer fit of TRBJ2-7 to the DNA end suggests the J call may be wrong. The CDR3 totals 12 residues. Per germline, CDR1 DFQATT and CDR2 SNEGSKA (reference sequence).

The gene calls are TRBV20-1 and TRBJ2-1, with 10 bases aligning to TRBD2. Germline V gene lookup returns CDR1 DFQATT and CDR2 SNEGSKA (reference sequence). V shed 3 bases and J 3 bases; nucleotides not matched to a gene: 8. CDR3 length equals 16 residues. The CDR3 DNA is TGCAGTGCTAGTGGAGCGGGGGGGCCAATCTACAATGAGCAGTTCTTC. Translated, it gives CSASGAGGPIYNEQFF.

This clonotype was counted between two and nine times. V and J are TRBV2 and TRBJ1-1; D perhaps matches TRBD1 (6 bases). Germline values: CDR1 SNHLY, CDR2 FYNNEI. V lost 5 bases to trimming and J lost 5 bases, with 12 bases between them. This CDR3 is built from 13 residues. CDR3 sequence: CASSLDRRTEAFF. The DNA of the CDR3 is TGTGCCAGCAGTCTAGACAGGAGGACTGAAGCTTTCTTT.

This clonotype appeared once. The chain couples TRBV27 to TRBJ2-5; 10 bases are a match to TRBD1. The DNA end is more similar to TRBJ2-7, so the J call may be wrong. This CDR3 is built from 14 residues. CDR1 is MNHEY, CDR2 SMNVEV, per germline (reference sequence). The CDR3 DNA is TGTGCCAGCAGCAGGGACAGGGGACTAAACGAGCAGTACTTC. Translating it yields CASSRDRGLNEQYF.

Comments on this clonotype: A much larger clone sits a single nucleotide away, making a read error possible. The chain combines TRBV5-1 with TRBJ2-3, with a possible D match to TRBD1 (6 bases). The germline V gene has CDR1 SGHRS and CDR2 YFSETQ. The CDR3 consists of 13 residues. CDR3 nucleotide sequence: TGCGCCGGCAGCACCCAGGGGTCCGATACGCAGTATTTT. Amino acids: CAGSTQGSDTQYF. Together with reference TRBV5-1 and TRBJ2-3, the CDR3 gives the full variable domain: KAGVTQTPRYLIKTRGQQVTLSCSPISGHRSVSWYQQTPGQGLQFLFEYFSETQRNKGNFPGRFSGRQFSNSRSEMNVSTLELGDSALYLCAGSTQGSDTQYFGPGTRLTVL.

This chain joins TRBV20-1 and TRBJ2-1; 7 bases align to TRBD2. This CDR3 is built from 15 residues. Germline V lookup: CDR1 DFQATT, CDR2 SNEGSKA (reference sequence). The ends lost 1 base at V and 7 bases at J; junction bases unmatched: 10. The CDR3 bases are TGCAGTGCTAGAGGTTCTGCGGGAGCGGGAAATGAGCAGTTCTTC. Its protein product is CSARGSAGAGNEQFF.

The V gene is TRBV28, the J gene TRBJ2-1; 8 nucleotides align to TRBD2. Trimming at V came to 7 bases and at J to 11 bases, leaving 7 bases not matched to a gene. Per germline, CDR1 MDHEN and CDR2 SYDVKM. The CDR3 contains 12 residues. CDR3 DNA: TGTGCCAGCACCGCCCGACTAGCGCAGCAGTTCTTC. This gives the protein CASTARLAQQFF.

This chain connects TRBV27 to TRBJ2-7, with 9 bases that match TRBD1. Germline V gene data show CDR1 as MNHEY and CDR2 as SMNVEV (reference sequence). The V segment lost 10 bases and the J segment 5 bases; nucleotides outside the gene matches: 9. The CDR3 consists of 13 residues. CDR3 protein: CATRSGQGHEQYF. The CDR3 DNA is TGTGCCACTAGGTCGGGACAGGGCCACGAGCAGTACTTC.

This clonotype was counted a single time. The chain combines TRBV10-3 with TRBJ2-7; D tentatively fits TRBD1 or TRBD2 (5 bases each). The DNA end favors TRBJ2-5, so the J call may be wrong. This CDR3 has 13 amino acids. Germline V gene data show CDR1 as ENHRY and CDR2 as SYGVKD. CDR3 protein: CATRDHSQETQYF. CDR3 nucleotides: TGTGCCACCCGGGACCACTCGCAGGAGACCCAGTACTTC.

V usage is TRBV28 and J usage is TRBJ2-3; no clear D. The CDR3 totals 15 residues. Germline V CDR1 and CDR2: MDHEN, SYDVKM. The V end lost 8 bases, the J end lost 2 bases, and 17 bases lay between the germline ends. In nucleotides, the CDR3 is TGTGCCAGCTCCCCGTGGACCGAGATCACAGATACGCAGTATTTT. Protein: CASSPWTEITDTQYF.

The V and J genes are TRBV7-9 and TRBJ2-1; D perhaps matches TRBD2 (7 bases). Germline values: CDR1 SEHNR, CDR2 FQNEAQ (reference sequence). This CDR3 has 20 residues. Trimming pared 6 bases from V and 0 bases from J, leaving 27 bases between. CDR3 sequence reads: CASSEIGGASGKSSYNEQFF. CDR3 sequence (DNA): TGTGCCAGCAGTGAAATAGGGGGGGCTAGCGGCAAAAGCTCCTACAATGAGCAGTTCTTC. Drawing the rest from reference TRBV7-9 and TRBJ2-1, the complete variable domain is DTGVSQNPRHKITKRGQNVTFRCDPISEHNRLYWYRQTLGQGPEFLTYFQNEAQLEKSRLLSDRFSAERPKGSFSTLEIQRTEQGDSAMYLCASSEIGGASGKSSYNEQFFGPGTRLTVL.

This clonotype has just one count. A read error may explain this, as a much larger clone is one base away. V usage is TRBV7-8 and J usage is TRBJ2-5; TRBD1 might be the D (6 bases). Trimming stripped 5 bases from V and 4 bases from J, with 17 bases between. This CDR3 contains 15 residues. Germline V gene sequence: CDR1 SGHVS, CDR2 FQNEAQ. The CDR3 DNA sequence: TGTGCCAGCAGCAACCAACAGGGATTCCCAGAGACCCAGTACTTC. This encodes CASSNQQGFPETQYF.

The chain joins TRBV6-5 to TRBJ2-4; D perhaps matches TRBD2 (5 bases). The assigned J gene may be wrong: the sequence end matches TRBJ2-7 better. There are 15 residues in the CDR3. The V gene's germline CDR1 is MNHEY and CDR2 SVGAGI. CDR3 DNA sequence: TGTGCCAGCAGTTACGGAGCAGGAGGAGTCTACGAGCAGTACTTC. Protein product: CASSYGAGGVYEQYF.

About this clonotype: Being one base from a much bigger clone, this may be a read error. The chain joins TRBV24-1 to TRBJ2-1; a possible D gene is TRBD1 (6 bases). This CDR3 region has 12 residues. Germline CDR1 is KGHDR and CDR2 is SFDVKD. In DNA, the CDR3 is TGTGTCACCAGTGGCCCCGGGACAGAGCAGTTCTTC. It translates to CVTSGPGTEQFF.

The chain is built from TRBV3-1 and TRBJ1-6; no firm D call. Germline V gene lookup returns CDR1 LGHDT and CDR2 YNNKEL (reference sequence). CDR3 size: 16 residues. V was clipped by 0 bases and J by 8 bases, with 14 bases between them. CDR3 DNA sequence: TGTGCCAGCAGCCAAGATCATATGGGGAGTTATTCACCCCTCCACTTT. It specifies CASSQDHMGSYSPLHF.

J is TRBJ2-3 and V is TRBV10-3; no clear D gene. CDR1 is ENHRY and CDR2 is SYGVKD in the germline V gene. The CDR3 spans 12 residues. V was pared by 6 bases and J by 6 bases, with 10 bases between. For the CDR3, the DNA is TGTGCCATCAGCGACCTGGGGGATACGCAGTATTTT. Translated: CAISDLGDTQYF.

The genes are TRBV5-1 and TRBJ2-1, with no clear D. The CDR3 has 13 residues. In germline, CDR1 is SGHRS, CDR2 YFSETQ. V lost 5 bases and J 8 bases, leaving 14 bases between the germline ends. CDR3 sequence (DNA): TGCGCCAGCAGTCAGACTGGTGTCTATGAGCAGTTCTTC. This sequence encodes CASSQTGVYEQFF.

About this clonotype itself: This sequence may be a read error, since a much larger clone differs from it by one base. This chain connects TRBV6-2 or TRBV6-3 to TRBJ2-5, with 7 bases identical to TRBD1. The V segment lost 6 bases and the J segment 11 bases; nucleotides outside the gene matches: 18. The length of the CDR3 is 15 residues. The germline gives CDR1 MNHEY, CDR2 SVGEGT. The CDR3: CASSLGQRTFNEQYF. The CDR3 DNA reads TGTGCCAGCAGCTTGGGACAGCGGACGTTCAATGAGCAGTACTTC.

This clonotype has at least ten counts. The chain employs TRBV9 and TRBJ2-1; D gene ambiguous. Gene TRBJ2-7 matches the end of the DNA better, so the J call may be wrong. The CDR3 contains 13 residues. In germline, CDR1 is SGDLS, CDR2 YYNGEE. This CDR3 is CASSPSSYNEQYF. The CDR3 DNA reads as TGTGCCAGCAGCCCCAGCTCCTACAATGAGCAGTACTTC.

The rearrangement links TRBV4-2 to TRBJ1-2; D might be TRBD1 (6 bases). V shed 4 bases and J shed 1 base, with 16 bases lying between them. The CDR3 consists of 16 residues. Germline CDR1 LGHNA, CDR2 YNFKEQ. CDR3 sequence reads: CASSRNPGQFNYGYTF. The CDR3 DNA follows: TGTGCCAGCAGCCGCAACCCGGGACAATTTAACTATGGCTACACCTTC.